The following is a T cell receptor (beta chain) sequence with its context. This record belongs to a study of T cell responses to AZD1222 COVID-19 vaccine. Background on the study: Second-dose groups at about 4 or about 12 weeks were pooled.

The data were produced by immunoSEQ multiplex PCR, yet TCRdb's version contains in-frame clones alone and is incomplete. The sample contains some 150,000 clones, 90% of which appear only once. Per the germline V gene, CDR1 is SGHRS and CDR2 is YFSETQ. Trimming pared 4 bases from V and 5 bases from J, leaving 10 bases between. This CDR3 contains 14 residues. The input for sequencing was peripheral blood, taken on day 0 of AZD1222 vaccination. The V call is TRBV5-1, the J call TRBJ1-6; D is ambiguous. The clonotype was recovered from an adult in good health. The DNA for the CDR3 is TGCGCCAGCAGCCAGGAGCTCCATAATTCACCCCTCCACTTT. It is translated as CASSQELHNSPLHF.